This T cell receptor (beta chain) was obtained from a study of shared clonotypes between healthy human individuals. Details on this clone: The antigen is not known.

V lost 4 bases and J lost 2, with 8 bases in between. The germline V gene encodes CDR1 MNHNS and CDR2 SASEGT. This CDR3 is 13 amino acids long. The material for each subset, its genomic DNA, was split evenly across several immunoSEQ plates. Some clones are missing from TCRdb's copy, which holds only in-frame ones; the method was immunoSEQ multiplex PCR. Among millions of clones listed, roughly 92% were seen once. Findings and caveats of the study: The sharing of 5% to 6.5% of naive CD4 clonotypes was seen across a few donors. Richness estimates generally favored naive over memory subsets. Limited genetic and exposure-history diversity came from having few donors.

The chain has TRBV6-1 and TRBJ1-1, with D possibly being TRBD1 (5 bases). The origin of this receptor is a young man in good health. Sequenced sample: naive CD4+ T cells sorted from blood. Subset defined: CD45RA+ positively selected. The CDR3 coding sequence is TGTGCCAGCAGTGCAGGGTCTAACACTGAAGCTTTCTTT. This codes for CASSAGSNTEAFF.